The rows below give T cell receptor beta chains drawn from one sample of a study of blood T cell repertoires in COVID-19. Using immunoSEQ multiplex PCR, the repertoire was profiled, and TCRdb retains in-frame clones only, with some absent. The profile shows 200,000 to 250,000 clones, approximately 88% of them singletons. Material for sequencing was PBMCs or T cells enriched from blood (not recorded which). The receptor source for this set is a woman younger than 45 who had been exposed to COVID-19. Each CDR3 is given with its conserved first and last residue. A D gene is named only where the DNA matches it firmly. Only some rows state a clone size, as once, few, many or a class for expanded clones.

.	14	.	TRBV9	TRBJ2-7	CASSYSLRSYEQYF	TGTGCCAGCAGCTACAGCCTGCGCTCCTACGAGCAGTACTTC
.	14	TRBD2	TRBV7-9	TRBJ2-3	CASSPSGGTDTQYF	TGTGCCAGCAGCCCTAGCGGGGGCACAGATACGCAGTATTTT
.	15	TRBD1	TRBV9	TRBJ2-7	CASSPWGQGAHEQYF	TGTGCCAGCAGCCCGTGGGGACAGGGGGCCCACGAGCAGTACTTC
once	17	.	TRBV23-1	TRBJ2-7	CASSQWCRGEGSYEQYF	TGCGCCAGCAGTCAATGGTGTAGGGGCGAAGGTTCCTACGAGCAGTACTTC
.	16	TRBD1	TRBV5-1	TRBJ2-7	CASSLAGPGGFYEQYF	TGCGCCAGCAGCTTGGCCGGCCCAGGGGGCTTTTACGAGCAGTACTTC
.	15	TRBD1	TRBV7-9	TRBJ2-4	CASSWDRGAKNIQYF	TGTGCCAGCAGCTGGGACAGGGGAGCCAAAAACATTCAGTACTTC
.	14	.	TRBV2	TRBJ1-4	CASNRLMGREKLFF	TGTGCCAGCAATCGACTAATGGGGAGGGAAAAACTGTTTTTT
.	15	.	TRBV4-2	TRBJ2-5	CASSLAGEGKETQYF	TGTGCCAGCAGCCTAGCAGGGGAGGGGAAAGAGACCCAGTACTTC
.	14	TRBD2	TRBV20-1	TRBJ2-7	CSASNSGRPYEQYF	TGCAGTGCTAGTAATAGCGGGCGGCCCTACGAGCAGTACTTC
.	15	.	TRBV6-4	TRBJ2-3	CASSPETSHTDTQYF	TGTGCCAGCAGTCCGGAAACTAGTCACACAGATACGCAGTATTTT
.	16	.	TRBV9	TRBJ2-2	CASSVAIGGNTGELFF	TGTGCCAGCAGCGTAGCTATCGGGGGGAACACCGGGGAGCTGTTTTTT
.	14	TRBD1	TRBV5-4	TRBJ2-7	CASNVQGEVYEQYF	TGTGCCAGCAACGTACAGGGGGAGGTCTACGAGCAGTACTTC
.	14	.	TRBV27	TRBJ1-2	CASSLTQGGYGYTF	TGTGCCAGCAGTTTAACACAGGGCGGCTATGGCTACACCTTC
.	16	.	TRBV6-1	TRBJ2-7	CASSVQSGSWGYEQYF	TGTGCCAGCAGTGTTCAAAGCGGTAGTTGGGGATACGAGCAGTACTTC
.	15	.	TRBV10-3	TRBJ1-3	CAIRSGGAGGNTIYF	TGTGCCATCCGAAGCGGGGGGGCCGGTGGAAACACCATATATTTT
.	15	TRBD1	TRBV5-8	TRBJ2-7	CASSLEGGGYYEQYF	TGTGCCAGCAGCTTGGAAGGGGGCGGCTACTACGAGCAGTACTTC
once	19	TRBD2	TRBV19	TRBJ2-1	CASSIDGPLLAGGPDEQFF	TGTGCCAGTAGTATAGACGGTCCTTTACTAGCGGGAGGGCCCGATGAGCAGTTCTTC
once	13	.	TRBV9	TRBJ1-2	CASSVEGGDGYTF	TGTGCCAGCAGCGTAGAAGGAGGCGATGGCTACACCTTC
.	12	.	TRBV4-1	TRBJ2-2	CASSQAAGELFF	TGCGCCAGCAGCCAAGCCGCCGGGGAGCTGTTTTTT
.	15	TRBD1	TRBV5-4	TRBJ2-7	CASSGQGTVSYEQYF	TGTGCCAGCAGCGGCCAGGGGACAGTCTCCTACGAGCAGTACTTC
once	15	.	TRBV5-6	TRBJ1-5	CASSLAQGVNQPQHF	TGTGCCAGCAGCTTGGCACAGGGCGTTAATCAGCCCCAGCATTTT
.	14	.	TRBV24-1	TRBJ1-2	CATSDHYREEGYTF	TGTGCCACCAGTGACCATTACAGGGAAGAGGGCTACACCTTC
.	17	.	TRBV6-1	TRBJ1-3	CASSEIVGGLPGNTIYF	TGTGCCAGCAGTGAAATCGTCGGGGGGTTGCCTGGAAACACCATATATTTT
.	15	.	TRBV28	TRBJ1-6	CASSPLRGLNSPLHF	TGTGCCAGCAGCCCCCTGCGGGGATTAAATTCACCCCTCCACTTT
.	13	TRBD1	TRBV12-3/TRBV12-4	TRBJ1-1	CASRRQGGTEAFF	TGTGCCAGCAGAAGACAGGGTGGCACTGAAGCTTTCTTT
.	15	TRBD1	TRBV12-5	TRBJ1-5	CASGLGTGGRQPQHF	TGTGCTAGTGGCCTTGGGACAGGCGGGCGCCAGCCCCAGCATTTT
.	14	TRBD1	TRBV27	TRBJ1-1	CASRPGQANTEAFF	TGTGCCAGCAGACCGGGACAGGCTAACACTGAAGCTTTCTTT
.	14	.	TRBV20-1	TRBJ1-5	CSASIPVSNQPQHF	TGCAGTGCTAGTATTCCCGTTAGCAATCAGCCCCAGCATTTT
once	19	TRBD2	TRBV7-9	TRBJ2-5	CASSLRGASEREGQETQYF	TGTGCCAGCAGCTTAAGGGGGGCTAGTGAGCGGGAGGGACAAGAGACCCAGTACTTC
.	12	.	TRBV30	TRBJ2-3	CAWISGLGTQYF	TGTGCCTGGATATCGGGACTCGGTACGCAGTATTTT
.	15	.	TRBV2	TRBJ2-7	CASSALSQRAYEQYF	TGTGCCAGCAGTGCTCTTTCACAGAGAGCCTACGAGCAGTACTTC
.	14	TRBD2	TRBV28	TRBJ2-7	CASSGGGSSYEQYF	TGTGCCAGCAGTGGGGGGGGGAGCTCCTACGAGCAGTACTTC